The 17 T cell receptor beta chains reported below all come from one sample, sequenced in a study of prognosis after radiotherapy for stage I lung cancer. Genomic DNA yielded TCR beta CDR3, amplified by two-round multiplex PCR. The use of primers specific to each TRBV and TRBJ gene characterized first-round PCR. TCRdb re-analysed the multiplex PCR reads in MiXCR, keeping a single row per CDR3 protein. Found here are just under 20,000 distinct CDR3 sequences, approximately 28% of them singletons; the top ten hold roughly 23%. The sequenced sample was PBMCs, obtained before or after stereotactic body radiation therapy (not recorded which). These receptor sequences come from a donor over 45 with non-small cell lung cancer.

This clonotype occurred many times. This sequence joins TRBV6-1 and TRBJ1-2, with D maybe TRBD1 (5 bases). V lost 6 bases to trimming and J lost 8 bases, with 16 bases between them. CDR1 is MNHNS, CDR2 SASEGT, per germline. The CDR3 is made up of 13 amino acids. For the CDR3, the DNA is TGTGCCAGCAGGATTTCCGGGACCGCCGGCTACACCTTC. Translation gives CASRISGTAGYTF.

This chain links TRBV5-1 with TRBJ1-1; the match to TRBD1 covers 8 bases. This CDR3 is 14 amino acids long. The ends lost 8 bases at V and 4 bases at J; junction bases unmatched: 10. The V gene's germline CDR1 is SGHRS and CDR2 YFSETQ. Here the CDR3 DNA reads TGCGCCAGTAGCGCCGGACAGGGTGTCACTGAAGCTTTCTTT. Its protein product is CASSAGQGVTEAFF.

In the case of this clonotype: One end of the junction is discordant with germline, which a read error may explain. This sequence joins TRBV6-9 and TRBJ2-6; no definite D call. CDR1 is MNHGY and CDR2 is SVAAGI in the germline V gene. The CDR3 extends over 15 amino acids. The chain's CDR3 is CASSYYSSVANVLTF. In DNA form, the CDR3 reads TGTGCCAGCAGTTACTACAGCTCTGTGGCCAACGTCCTGACTTTC.

This clonotype was detected many times. The junction departs from the called germline gene at one end, perhaps through a read error. This chain joins TRBV6-1 and TRBJ1-1; D may be TRBD1 (6 bases). Germline CDR1 and CDR2: MNHNS and SASEGT. CDR3 length equals 14 residues. The CDR3 sequence is CASSEVTGLTEAFF. The CDR3 DNA follows: TGTGCCAGCAGCGAAGTGACAGGACTCACTGAAGCTTTCTTT.

The CDR3 sequence: CSRGFEGYTF. As DNA, the CDR3 is TGTTCCCGGGGCTTCGAGGGCTACACCTTC. This sequence joins TRBV30 and TRBJ1-2, with a tentative D call TRBD1 (5 bases). The germline gives CDR1 GTSNPN, CDR2 SVGIG (reference sequence). This CDR3 comprises 10 residues.

The sample holds a few counts of this clonotype. This probably arose from a read error, given a far larger clone one base away. The chain combines TRBV6-4 with TRBJ2-1; 9 bases match TRBD2. This CDR3 has 16 amino acids. Germline V gives CDR1 MRHNA, CDR2 SNTAGT. V shed 5 bases, J shed 10 bases, and the junction held 15 bases outside the gene matches. The CDR3 nucleotides are TGTGCCAGCAGTTCACCACTCTTAGCGGGAGCTGGGGAGCAGTTCTTC. It encodes CASSSPLLAGAGEQFF.

This clonotype was observed once. The chain joins TRBV12-5 to TRBJ2-3; no clear D. V was trimmed by 0 bases and J by 10 bases, leaving 11 bases between them. This CDR3 has 13 amino acids. The germline V gene encodes CDR1 LGHNT and CDR2 FRNRAP. The CDR3 nucleotides read TGTGCTAGTGGTTTGGTACTTGGTTATCCGCAGTATTTT. Its translation is CASGLVLGYPQYF.

This clonotype has a count of ten or more. CDR3: CAISGTGPSNYGYTF. The CDR3 DNA reads TGTGCCATCAGTGGGACCGGACCTTCTAACTATGGCTACACCTTC. This chain uses TRBV10-3 with TRBJ1-2; D call uncertain. Per the germline V gene, CDR1 is ENHRY and CDR2 is SYGVKD. V shed 4 bases and J shed 0 bases, with 12 bases lying between them. The CDR3 is 15 amino acids.

In this sample, this clonotype turned up many times. The rearrangement joins TRBV12-3 or TRBV12-4 to TRBJ2-5, with D possibly TRBD2 on 5 matching bases. The CDR3 runs to 17 residues. Trimming took off 7 bases at V and 0 bases at J, with 21 bases between the two ends. CDR3 in amino acids: CASTRGIAPKYQETQYF. The CDR3 nucleotides are TGTGCCAGCACCAGAGGTATAGCGCCGAAGTACCAAGAGACCCAGTACTTC.

At least ten counts were recorded for this clonotype. The J gene is TRBJ2-7, the V gene TRBV20-1, with a weak D call TRBD2 (5 bases). This CDR3 contains 12 residues. Germline V lookup: CDR1 DFQATT, CDR2 SNEGSKA (reference sequence). Trimming took 3 bases from V and 2 from J, leaving 8 bases between them. The CDR3 DNA reads TGCAGTGCTAGCGGGAATGCCTACGAGCAGTACTTC. Amino acids: CSASGNAYEQYF.

This clonotype was seen repeatedly, ten times or more. A much larger clone differs from this one at a single base, so this may be a read error. The V and J genes are TRBV27 and TRBJ2-1, with D possibly matching TRBD2 (6 bases). Trimming pared 7 bases from V and 12 bases from J, leaving 19 bases between. The CDR3 totals 13 residues. Germline-derived CDR1 and CDR2 are MNHEY and SMNVEV (reference sequence). The CDR3 sequence is CASTLDPAGRQFF. In DNA form, the CDR3 reads TGTGCCAGCACCTTAGACCCCGCGGGGAGGCAGTTCTTC.

For this clonotype: Given a much more abundant clone one base away, this may be a read error. The chain employs TRBV28 and TRBJ2-4; possible D gene TRBD2, 5 bases. This CDR3 comprises 15 residues. CDR1 and CDR2 (germline): MDHEN, SYDVKM. The V gene lost 7 bases and the J gene lost 5 bases, with 18 bases spanning the gap. The CDR3 loop reads CASTFSDHGENIQYF. CDR3 in DNA: TGTGCCAGCACCTTTTCGGACCACGGGGAAAACATTCAGTACTTC.

This clonotype has ten or more counts. The chain joins TRBV11-2 to TRBJ1-2; no definite D call. The ends were cut back, 5 bases at V and 6 bases at J, with 7 bases in the middle. The CDR3 consists of 11 residues. CDR1 is SGHAT, CDR2 FQNNGV, per germline. The CDR3 sequence: CASSEGDGYTF. The CDR3 nucleotides read TGTGCCAGCAGCGAAGGCGATGGCTACACCTTC.

By share, this clonotype ranks as medium-sized (0.01 to 0.1%). The chain is built from TRBV20-1 and TRBJ2-3, with 9 bases identical to TRBD1. Per the germline V gene, CDR1 is DFQATT and CDR2 is SNEGSKA (reference sequence). The CDR3 contains 14 residues. J lost 5 bases, V lost 6 bases, and 9 bases had no gene match. CDR3 sequence: CSAGADRGEDTQYF. CDR3 DNA sequence: TGCAGTGCCGGTGCGGACAGGGGCGAAGATACGCAGTATTTT.

V is TRBV6-1 and J is TRBJ2-3, with TRBD1 identical over 7 bases. Germline CDR1 is MNHNS and CDR2 is SASEGT. The CDR3 spans 14 residues. The CDR3 nucleotides are TGTGAAAGCAGTTACGGACAGGCCACAGATACGCAGTATTTT. Protein product: CESSYGQATDTQYF.

This clonotype was seen once. V usage is TRBV24-1 and J usage is TRBJ2-7; D is undetermined. The CDR3 is 14 amino acids. CDR1 is KGHDR and CDR2 is SFDVKD in the germline V gene. Trimming stripped 7 bases from V and 1 base from J, with 13 bases between. CDR3 region: CATSSTRLSYEQYF. The CDR3 region has the DNA TGTGCCACCAGCAGTACCCGTCTGTCCTACGAGCAGTACTTC.

This clonotype was seen ten or more times. The V and J genes are TRBV20-1 and TRBJ2-3; D possibly matches TRBD1 or TRBD2 (5 bases each). Germline V gene sequence: CDR1 DFQATT, CDR2 SNEGSKA (reference sequence). With 6 bases removed from V and 3 bases from J, the gap between germline ends came to 19 bases. This CDR3 is 15 amino acids long. CDR3 sequence (DNA): TGCAGTGCGCCCGCGAGGGGCGCGAGGACAGATACGCAGTATTTT. This codes for CSAPARGARTDTQYF.